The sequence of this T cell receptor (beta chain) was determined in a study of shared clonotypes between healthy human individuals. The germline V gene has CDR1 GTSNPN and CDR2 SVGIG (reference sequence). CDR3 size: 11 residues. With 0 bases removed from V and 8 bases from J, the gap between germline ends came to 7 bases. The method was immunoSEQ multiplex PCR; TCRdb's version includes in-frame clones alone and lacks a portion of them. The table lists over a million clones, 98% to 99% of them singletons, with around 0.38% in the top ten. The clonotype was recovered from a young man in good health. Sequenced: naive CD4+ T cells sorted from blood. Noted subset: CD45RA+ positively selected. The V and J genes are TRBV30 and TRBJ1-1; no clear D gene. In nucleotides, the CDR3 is TGTGCCTGGAGTGTACGCCAGGAAGCTTTCTTT. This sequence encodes CAWSVRQEAFF.